This T cell receptor (beta chain) appears in the sequencing data of a study of molecular identifiers for immune sequencing clone quantification (dated by TCRdb to the late 2010s). With regard to the full study: For a replicate experiment, the RNA from either about 20,000 or 100,000 naive CD8 T cells was divided into five aliquots, and four of those aliquots went on to sequencing. CD8 T cells were used in a methods study to benchmark molecular-identifier clustering-based TCR repertoire sequencing (MIDCIRS) and TCR RNA copy counting.

Overall results and qualifications from the work: When barcode sub-clustering was omitted, TCR diversity was inflated by chimeric consensus sequences, with chimeras reaching as high as 47%. Even against a background of about a million naive CD8 T cells, spiked-in Jurkat TCR RNA amounting to a single cell's worth was reported to be detectable. Spiked-in Jurkat TCR RNA (approximately eleven copies' worth), which is not part of the donor repertoire, was contained in the naive libraries. In CMV-specific effector cells, clones with more than 20 RNA copies contained over 98% of molecules, whereas in naive cells such clones contained under 1% of molecules. Modeling estimated about three recovered TCR RNA copies per cell, compared with about ten by digital PCR, which implies roughly 29% capture efficiency. The sizes of highly expanded clones could end up underestimated when identical TCR molecules share a barcode.

The library was obtained by PCR. These reads were obtained on an Illumina HiSeq 4000. Preparation of bulk TCR libraries followed a previously described approach, with the TCR primers listed in Table S5. The Qiagen AllPrep DNA/RNA kit was used to purify total RNA. Before analysis, reads from multiple sequencing runs of the same library were pooled. Processing in the source paper ran as follows. Reads were retained only if the reads had an exact TCR constant sequence, and the retained reads were trimmed to 150 nt and grouped according to their 12-nt molecular barcodes. Reads in each barcode group were sub-clustered using a 15% Levenshtein threshold, and a quality-weighted consensus sequence was built for each RNA molecule. Non-functional sequences were removed, as were lower-count sequences one edit away from another. Based on fitting two negative binomial distributions, any barcode sub-cluster with under 20% of the maximum read count was discarded. TCRdb passed the public sequencing reads through fastp at Q25 and MiXCR, retaining productive beta sequences. All rows with the same CDR3 protein become a single entry with the most common DNA and genes. The V and J calls and clone size are TCRdb's, not the authors'. The sample profile shows hundreds of thousands of distinct CDR3 sequences; about 20% of them were found once. The top ten clonotypes cover 0.75% to 0.95% of the sample.

Libraries of naive CD8 T cells were built from anywhere between about 18,000 and 1,000,000 sorted cells, with 10%, 30% or 50% of the purified RNA used. On a BD FACSAria II, naive CD8 T cells were FACS-sorted as CD8+CD4-CCR7+CD45RA+ and collected into RLT Plus buffer. Around 11 TCR copies' worth of Jurkat RNA were spiked into roughly 18,000-1,000,000 naive CD8 T cell samples to test detection sensitivity. Enrichment of CD8 T cells was done with RosetteSep CD8+ T Cell Enrichment Cocktail plus Ficoll-Paque, and ACK red cell lysis came afterward. Concerning this clonotype: Its antigen is unknown. No much larger clone exists at a distance of one base, and base qualities are not known.

The germline V and J ends show losses of 0 bases and 5 bases respectively, and no gene match explains 5 bases of the junction. From a lookup of the germline V gene (reference sequence), CDR1 and CDR2 are LGHDT and YNNKEL. Taken from cysteine to phenylalanine, the CDR3 has 16 residues. The DNA shown is the 48-base CDR3, in frame from base 1. Input material: naive CD8+ T cells from blood, with Jurkat cell RNA spiked in. This sample's cell subset or site label indicates: FACS-sorted CD8+CD4-CCR7+CD45RA+ naive T cells. The sequence derives from a human donor in good health. Some libraries in this study had Jurkat cell RNA spiked in. The receptor chain draws on TRBV3-1 and TRBJ2-7, with TRBD2 matching 12 junction bases. The CDR3 reads as follows: CASSQDEGLAGNEQYF. The base sequence is TGTGCCAGCAGCCAAGATGAAGGACTAGCGGGAAACGAGCAGTACTTC.